These T cell receptor beta chains were read from a single sample in a study of blood T cell repertoires in COVID-19. Clones were read by immunoSEQ multiplex PCR, and TCRdb kept only the in-frame ones, dropping some. The sample consists of 300,000 to 400,000 clones, about 90% of them appearing once. Input material: peripheral blood. Receptors originate from a woman in her forties or fifties with COVID-19, enrolled during active disease. Both conserved end residues are trimmed from each CDR3. Fields, in order: V gene, J gene, D gene, CDR3 protein. The D gene is left open where the match is weak.

>TRBV5-6|TRBJ2-1|NA
ASSLRLAWRVSYNEQF
>TRBV19|TRBJ2-5|NA
ASSIPAGETQY
>TRBV27|TRBJ2-1|TRBD2
ASSPTSGLQLEQF
>TRBV7-3|TRBJ2-7|TRBD2
ASSQGTSGSEQY
>TRBV6-2/TRBV6-3|TRBJ2-7|TRBD2
ASSSTSGTYEQY
>TRBV6-5|TRBJ2-6|NA
ASSRDSGANVLT
>TRBV2|TRBJ2-7|NA
ASNPTASLHEQY
>TRBV15|TRBJ2-7|NA
ATSGGQVSSYEQY
>TRBV30|TRBJ2-1|NA
AWTGLYNEQF
>TRBV7-9|TRBJ2-1|NA
ASSLDLGLGNEQF
>TRBV7-2|TRBJ2-7|TRBD2
ASSTGLADLASRY